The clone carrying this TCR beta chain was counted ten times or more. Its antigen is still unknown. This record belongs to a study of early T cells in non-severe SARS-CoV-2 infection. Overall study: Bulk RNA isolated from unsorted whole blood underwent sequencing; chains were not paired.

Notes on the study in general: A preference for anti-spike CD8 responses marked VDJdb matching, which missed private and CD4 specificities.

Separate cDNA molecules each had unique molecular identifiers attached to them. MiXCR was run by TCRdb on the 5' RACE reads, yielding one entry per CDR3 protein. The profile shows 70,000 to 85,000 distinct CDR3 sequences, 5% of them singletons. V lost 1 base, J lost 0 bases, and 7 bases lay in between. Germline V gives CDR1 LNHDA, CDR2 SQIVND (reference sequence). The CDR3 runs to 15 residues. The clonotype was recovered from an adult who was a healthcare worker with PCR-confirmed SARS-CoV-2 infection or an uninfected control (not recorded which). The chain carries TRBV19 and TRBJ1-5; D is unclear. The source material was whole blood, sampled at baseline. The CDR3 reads CASSIGRSSNQPQHF. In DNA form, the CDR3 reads TGTGCCAGTAGTATAGGGCGGAGTAGCAATCAGCCCCAGCATTTT.